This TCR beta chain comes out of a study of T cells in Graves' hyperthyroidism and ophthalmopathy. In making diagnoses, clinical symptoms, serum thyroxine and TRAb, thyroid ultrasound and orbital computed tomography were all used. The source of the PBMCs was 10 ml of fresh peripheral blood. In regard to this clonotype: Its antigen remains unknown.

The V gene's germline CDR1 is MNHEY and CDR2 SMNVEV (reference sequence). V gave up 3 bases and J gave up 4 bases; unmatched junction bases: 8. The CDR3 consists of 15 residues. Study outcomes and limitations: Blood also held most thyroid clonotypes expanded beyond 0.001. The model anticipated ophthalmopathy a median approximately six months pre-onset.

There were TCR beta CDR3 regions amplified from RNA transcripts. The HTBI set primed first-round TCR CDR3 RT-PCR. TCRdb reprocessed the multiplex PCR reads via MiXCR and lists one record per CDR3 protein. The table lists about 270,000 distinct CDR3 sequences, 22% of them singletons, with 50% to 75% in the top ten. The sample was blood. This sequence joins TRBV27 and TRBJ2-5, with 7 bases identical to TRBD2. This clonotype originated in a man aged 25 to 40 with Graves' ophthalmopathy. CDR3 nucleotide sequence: TGTGCCAGCAGTTTTAAGCGGGATATTCGAGAGACCCAGTACTTC. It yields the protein CASSFKRDIRETQYF.